Sequencing of this TCR beta chain was carried out in a study of cytomegalovirus exposure and HLA in healthy donors. For the study at large: About 200 million T cells yielded some 100 million unique TCR beta sequences, as an earlier analysis found.

In germline, CDR1 is SEHNR, CDR2 FQNEAQ (reference sequence). The CDR3 consists of 17 residues. The germline V and J ends were trimmed by 3 bases and 0 bases, with 16 bases remaining between them. In the case of this clone: What it recognizes is unknown.

Use of 60 Vbeta and 13 Jbeta primers characterized the PCR. Here immunoSEQ multiplex PCR was the method, and the copy in TCRdb shows in-frame clones only, minus some. The sample has over 40,000 clones. Overall study findings and caveats: Presence/absence analyses rested on an assumption that sequencing depth was roughly uniform across donors. Later analysis identified around 15,000 TCR beta sequences associated with HLA alleles, using a false discovery rate threshold of 0.05.

Sequencing was carried out using PBMCs. This clonotype was sampled from a man aged 25 to 40 in good health and CMV-seronegative. The V and J genes are TRBV7-9 and TRBJ2-3, with D perhaps TRBD2 (6 bases). CDR3 region: CASSLPPQRASTDTQYF. The CDR3 DNA is TGTGCCAGCAGCTTGCCACCCCAGCGGGCCAGCACAGATACGCAGTATTTT.